This T cell receptor beta chain was sequenced during a study of T cells in localized non-small cell lung cancer. Study results and limitations: In uninvolved adjacent lung, T cell clonality reached its highest value, exceeding tumor. Sequencing, confined to only one tumor region, leaves heterogeneity possible.

Measured with immunoSEQ multiplex PCR; TCRdb has only the in-frame clones, and not every one. This table has around 19,000 clones, over 80% appearing once. The CDR3 runs 14 residues. From germline, CDR1 is SGHTA and CDR2 FQGNSA. Between the trimmed V and J ends, which lost 0 bases and 8 bases, there was a span of 11 bases. With regard to this clone: Its matching antigen is unknown.

The TCR was taken from a man aged 40 to 69 with stage II squamous cell lung carcinoma. This chain joins TRBV7-2 and TRBJ2-1, with D unclear. The sample in question was PBMCs, obtained before any cancer treatment. This CDR3 reads CASSLALRTHEQFF. The CDR3, as DNA: TGTGCCAGCAGCTTAGCACTGCGGACGCATGAGCAGTTCTTC.